The sequence of this TCR beta chain was determined in a study of CD8 T cells in ankylosing spondylitis. Findings and caveats of the study: Relatively rare in peripheral blood, disease-linked clones were also CD8+. Past studies reported some motif variants in reactive arthritis synovial fluid and blood. Reportedly, matched ankylosing spondylitis synovial fluid was significantly enriched for disease-linked clones.

MiXCR was run by TCRdb on the 5' RACE reads, yielding one entry per CDR3 protein. The data show tens of thousands of distinct CDR3 sequences, with around 30% seen just once and approximately 59% held by the top ten. Deletions cut 6 bases from V and 6 bases from J, with 12 bases between. The CDR3 has 13 amino acids. CDR1 and CDR2 (germline): MNHNS, SASEGT. In regard to this clonotype: Its antigen is unknown.

This chain links TRBV6-1 with TRBJ1-5; possibly TRBD1 for D (6 bases). Sequencing was carried out using blood, either unsorted or a sorted T cell fraction (not recorded which). The TCR originated in a male donor with ankylosing spondylitis or in good health (not recorded which). The DNA of the CDR3 is TGTGCCAGCAGCACTACAGGGCGTCAGCCCCAGCATTTT. It specifies CASSTTGRQPQHF.